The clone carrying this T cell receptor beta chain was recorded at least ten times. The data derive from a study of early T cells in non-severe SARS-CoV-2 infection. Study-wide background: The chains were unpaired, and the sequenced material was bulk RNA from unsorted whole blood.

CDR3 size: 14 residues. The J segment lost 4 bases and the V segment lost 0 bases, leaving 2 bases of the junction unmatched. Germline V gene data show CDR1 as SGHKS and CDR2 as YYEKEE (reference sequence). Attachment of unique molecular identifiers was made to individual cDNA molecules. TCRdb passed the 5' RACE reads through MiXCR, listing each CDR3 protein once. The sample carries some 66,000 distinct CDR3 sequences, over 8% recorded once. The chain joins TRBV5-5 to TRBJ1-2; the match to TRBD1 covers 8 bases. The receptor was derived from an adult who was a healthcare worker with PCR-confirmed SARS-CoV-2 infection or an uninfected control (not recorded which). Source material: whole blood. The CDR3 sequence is CASSLADRAYGYTF. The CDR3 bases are TGTGCCAGCAGCTTGGCGGACAGGGCCTATGGCTACACCTTC. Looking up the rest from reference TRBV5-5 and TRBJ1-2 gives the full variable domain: DAGVTQSPTHLIKTRGQQVTLRCSPISGHKSVSWYQQVLGQGPQFIFQYYEKEERGRGNFPDRFSARQFPNYSSELNVNALLLGDSALYLCASSLADRAYGYTFGSGTRLTVV.